A selection of T cell receptor beta chains follows, all from one sample in a study of a mutant IDH1 vaccine in newly diagnosed glioma. Clones were read by immunoSEQ multiplex PCR, and TCRdb kept only the in-frame ones, dropping some. The sample has 80,000 to 100,000 clones; around 77% are singletons. This sample comprised PBMCs, obtained from a glioma patient treated with radiotherapy, temozolomide or both. These receptors came from a man aged 40-49 years with glioma. The CDR3 runs from the conserved cysteine through the conserved F or W. Fields, in order: clone size, V gene, D gene, J gene, CDR3 protein, CDR3 DNA. D genes are given only for firm matches. Part of the rows lack a size; the others show once, few, many or a class for expanded clones.

.	TRBV10-3	TRBD2	TRBJ2-7	CAISESQRGSEQYF	TGTGCCATCAGTGAGTCCCAGCGCGGGAGCGAGCAGTACTTC
many	TRBV2	.	TRBJ1-3	CASSAQGPGAGNTIYF	TGTGCCAGCAGTGCCCAGGGACCCGGGGCTGGAAACACCATATATTTT
once	TRBV5-4	TRBD2	TRBJ2-7	CASSLGTSGIYEQYF	TGTGCCAGCAGCCTAGGGACTAGCGGTATCTACGAGCAGTACTTC
once	TRBV4-3	.	TRBJ2-5	CASSQEVGGGETQYF	TGCGCCAGCAGCCAAGAAGTCGGGGGCGGAGAGACCCAGTACTTC
.	TRBV19	.	TRBJ2-7	CASIGGQGLYEQYF	TGTGCCAGTATCGGGGGGCAGGGTCTCTACGAGCAGTACTTC
once	TRBV7-6	.	TRBJ2-5	CASSLAGGAQETQYF	TGTGCCAGCAGCTTAGCGGGGGGGGCGCAAGAGACCCAGTACTTC
.	TRBV4-3	TRBD1	TRBJ1-5	CASSQRTGGNQPQHF	TGCGCCAGCAGCCAGAGGACAGGGGGGAATCAGCCCCAGCATTTT
.	TRBV28	.	TRBJ2-5	CASSLWSRTKAQETQYF	TGTGCCAGCAGTTTATGGAGCAGGACCAAAGCTCAAGAGACCCAGTACTTC
few	TRBV6-1	.	TRBJ1-2	CASRSTGSLYGYTF	TGTGCCAGCCGTTCAACCGGGTCCCTCTATGGCTACACCTTC
few	TRBV6-5	.	TRBJ1-5	CASSYSQGLNQPQHF	TGTGCCAGCAGTTACTCCCAGGGCTTGAATCAGCCCCAGCATTTT
once	TRBV5-4	.	TRBJ2-1	CASSSRYRGDEQFF	TGTGCCAGCAGCTCACGTTACAGAGGCGATGAGCAGTTCTTC
.	TRBV21-1	.	TRBJ1-3	CASSPLVPSGNTIYF	TGTGCCAGCAGCCCCCTCGTGCCCTCTGGAAACACCATATATTTT
.	TRBV19	.	TRBJ1-2	CASSIRETGYGYTF	TGTGCCAGTAGTATTCGAGAGACGGGCTATGGCTACACCTTC
.	TRBV7-2	.	TRBJ2-5	CASRQGYQETQYF	TGTGCCAGTCGGCAGGGTTACCAAGAGACCCAGTACTTC
.	TRBV7-2	TRBD2	TRBJ2-1	CASSLSGGGYNEQFF	TGTGCCAGCAGCCTAAGCGGGGGGGGCTACAATGAGCAGTTCTTC
.	TRBV10-3	.	TRBJ1-2	CAISGAGNNYGYTF	TGTGCCATCAGTGGGGCAGGGAATAACTATGGCTACACCTTC
.	TRBV6-1	TRBD1	TRBJ1-1	CASSEGPGGRTEAFF	TGTGCCAGCAGTGAAGGCCCAGGGGGCAGGACTGAAGCTTTCTTT
.	TRBV7-6	.	TRBJ1-1	CASSFRENTEAFF	TGTGCCAGCAGCTTCAGGGAGAACACTGAAGCTTTCTTT
.	TRBV7-3	.	TRBJ2-1	CASSLFGSYNEQFF	TGTGCCAGCAGCTTATTCGGCAGTTACAATGAGCAGTTCTTC
.	TRBV7-8	.	TRBJ2-7	CASSLGGAHYEQYF	TGTGCCAGCAGCTTAGGGGGTGCCCACTACGAGCAGTACTTC
.	TRBV5-5	TRBD1	TRBJ2-1	CASSLGQGDDFNEQFF	TGTGCCAGCAGCTTGGGGCAGGGGGATGATTTTAATGAGCAGTTCTTC
.	TRBV7-2	.	TRBJ1-4	CASRGAANEKLFF	TGTGCCAGCAGGGGGGCGGCTAATGAAAAACTGTTTTTT
.	TRBV18	.	TRBJ2-5	CASSPLGETQYF	TGTGCCAGCTCGCCCCTGGGGGAGACCCAGTACTTC
.	TRBV10-1	TRBD1	TRBJ2-7	CASSEGGLNEQYF	TGCGCCAGCAGTGAAGGGGGCCTGAACGAGCAGTACTTC
.	TRBV18	TRBD1	TRBJ2-5	CASSLPGQYQETQYF	TGTGCCAGCTCACTCCCGGGACAGTACCAAGAGACCCAGTACTTC
.	TRBV4-3	TRBD2	TRBJ2-2	CASSQEAGRATGELFF	TGCGCCAGCAGCCAAGAGGCCGGGAGGGCCACCGGGGAGCTGTTTTTT
.	TRBV4-3	.	TRBJ2-3	CASSQGPREPTDTQYF	TGCGCCAGCAGCCAAGGCCCTCGGGAGCCCACAGATACGCAGTATTTT
.	TRBV27	TRBD2	TRBJ2-1	CASRRASGGLGNEQFF	TGTGCCAGCAGGCGGGCTAGCGGAGGGTTGGGCAATGAGCAGTTCTTC
.	TRBV29-1	.	TRBJ2-7	CSVERDSYEQYF	TGCAGCGTTGAAAGGGACTCCTACGAGCAGTACTTC
.	TRBV5-1	.	TRBJ2-5	CASSPLGGAETQYF	TGCGCCAGCAGCCCATTGGGCGGGGCGGAGACCCAGTACTTC
.	TRBV9	.	TRBJ1-2	CASSHYSGLPNYGYTF	TGTGCCAGCAGCCATTACTCAGGACTACCTAACTATGGCTACACCTTC
many	TRBV18	.	TRBJ1-5	CASSPDRSVQPQHF	TGTGCCAGCTCACCGGACCGCAGCGTCCAGCCCCAGCATTTT
.	TRBV23-1	.	TRBJ1-5	CASSHPRGGGDGQPQHF	TGCGCCAGCAGTCACCCGAGAGGTGGGGGCGACGGTCAGCCCCAGCATTTT
.	TRBV6-6	.	TRBJ2-2	CASSYSPFIGDGELFF	TGTGCCAGCAGTTACTCTCCCTTTATTGGGGACGGGGAGCTGTTTTTT
few	TRBV25-1	.	TRBJ1-5	CASSDSGDYQPQHF	TGTGCCAGCAGTGATTCAGGGGACTATCAGCCCCAGCATTTT
.	TRBV5-1	TRBD2	TRBJ2-3	CASSLVASGGGDTQYF	TGCGCCAGCAGCTTGGTAGCTAGCGGGGGTGGAGATACGCAGTATTTT
.	TRBV4-3	TRBD2	TRBJ2-5	CASSQNPGGQETQYF	TGCGCCAGCAGCCAAAACCCGGGGGGTCAAGAGACCCAGTACTTC